This T cell receptor beta chain was captured in a study of monozygotic twins with inflammatory bowel disease. Eight cDNA synthesis reactions were run for every sample. One entry per CDR3 protein, without DNA, is what TCRdb gives after re-calling the 5' RACE reads. The table lists 85,000 to 110,000 distinct CDR3 sequences. The CDR3 extends over 17 amino acids. The genes are TRBV12-3 or TRBV12-4 and TRBJ2-2; TCRdb names TRBD2, which stays unverified in the absence of DNA. This TCR derives from a human donor with ulcerative colitis or Crohn's disease, or a healthy co-twin of an affected twin (not recorded which). The sample was blood. CDR3 in amino acids: CASSQGGLAGVTGELFF.